The rows below give T cell receptor beta chains drawn from one sample of a study of identical twins. Via MiXCR, TCRdb re-called the 5' RACE reads, giving one row per CDR3 protein. The sample gives just over 450,000 distinct CDR3 sequences, 14% of which show up once; about 0.52% is in the top ten. These data are also associated with another study on yellow fever vaccine responses in identical twins.

What was sequenced was CD4+ T cells sorted from blood. These receptors all stem from a woman aged 18 to 35 in good health. The CDR3 runs from the conserved cysteine through the conserved F or W. A D gene is named only where the DNA matches it firmly. Size is omitted from some rows. Given values are once, few, many or a class for expanded clones.

clone_size,v_call,j_call,d_call,cdr3_nt,cdr3_aa
-,TRBV20-1,TRBJ2-1,TRBD2,TGCAGTGCTCGAATCGGACTAGCGGGGGCTGGTGAGCAGTTCTTC,CSARIGLAGAGEQFF
few,TRBV27,TRBJ2-1,TRBD1,TGTGCCAGCAGTCTAACCCCCTCCCGACAGGGCTATTACAATGAGCAGTTCTTC,CASSLTPSRQGYYNEQFF
-,TRBV20-1,TRBJ2-7,TRBD2,TGCAGTGCTAGAGATCCCGGACTAGCGGGGGAACCATCCTTCTCCTACGAGCAGTACTTC,CSARDPGLAGEPSFSYEQYF
-,TRBV2,TRBJ2-3,-,TGTGCCAGCAAGGGTCGGAACACTGGCACAGATACGCAGTATTTT,CASKGRNTGTDTQYF
-,TRBV28,TRBJ2-6,-,TGTGCCAGCAGTTTCATCCTTAGCTCTGGGGCCAACGTCCTGACTTTC,CASSFILSSGANVLTF
-,TRBV24-1,TRBJ2-3,-,TGTGCCACCAGTGATCTCGACATCACAGATACGCAGTATTTT,CATSDLDITDTQYF
-,TRBV14,TRBJ2-1,-,TGTGCCAGCAGCCAAATAAGTCCAGAGCAGTTCTTC,CASSQISPEQFF
-,TRBV4-3,TRBJ1-4,TRBD1,TGCGCCAGCAGCCGAGCTACAACAGGGGGCGGATCAAAACTGTTTTTT,CASSRATTGGGSKLFF
-,TRBV20-1,TRBJ2-3,-,TGCAGTGCTAGAGACTCGCATCTGTCCCTTGATACGCAGTATTTT,CSARDSHLSLDTQYF
few,TRBV7-9,TRBJ2-3,TRBD2,TGTGCCAGCAGCCAGGTGGTTTCTAGCGGAGATACGCAGTATTTT,CASSQVVSSGDTQYF
few,TRBV24-1,TRBJ1-1,-,TGTGCCACCAGTGATTGGGGGAACACTGAAGCTTTCTTT,CATSDWGNTEAFF
many,TRBV6-5,TRBJ2-4,-,TGTGCCAGCAGCTCGGGACGGGTTCAGTACTTC,CASSSGRVQYF
many,TRBV12-3/TRBV12-4,TRBJ2-5,-,TGTGCCACGAGAGCAGGGAGGGAGACCCAGTACTTC,CATRAGRETQYF
few,TRBV28,TRBJ2-3,-,TGTGCCAGCAGTTTAAGGGGGGGGAACACAGATACGCAGTATTTT,CASSLRGGNTDTQYF
few,TRBV6-5,TRBJ2-1,-,TGTGCCAGCAGTTACGGCCGTAGAGTCTACAATGAGCAGTTCTTC,CASSYGRRVYNEQFF